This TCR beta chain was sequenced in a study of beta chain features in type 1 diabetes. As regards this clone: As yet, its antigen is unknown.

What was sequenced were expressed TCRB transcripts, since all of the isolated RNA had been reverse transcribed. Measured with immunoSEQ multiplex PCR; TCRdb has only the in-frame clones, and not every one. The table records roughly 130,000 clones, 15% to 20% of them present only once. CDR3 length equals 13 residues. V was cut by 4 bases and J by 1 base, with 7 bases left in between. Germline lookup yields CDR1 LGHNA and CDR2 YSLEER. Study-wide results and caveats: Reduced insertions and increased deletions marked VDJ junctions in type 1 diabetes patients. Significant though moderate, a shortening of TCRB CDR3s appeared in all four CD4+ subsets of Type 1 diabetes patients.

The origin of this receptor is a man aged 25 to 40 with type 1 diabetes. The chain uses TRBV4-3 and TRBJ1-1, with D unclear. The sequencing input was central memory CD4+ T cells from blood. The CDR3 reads CASSRQPNTEAFF. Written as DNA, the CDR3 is TGCGCCAGCAGCCGTCAGCCGAACACTGAAGCTTTCTTT.